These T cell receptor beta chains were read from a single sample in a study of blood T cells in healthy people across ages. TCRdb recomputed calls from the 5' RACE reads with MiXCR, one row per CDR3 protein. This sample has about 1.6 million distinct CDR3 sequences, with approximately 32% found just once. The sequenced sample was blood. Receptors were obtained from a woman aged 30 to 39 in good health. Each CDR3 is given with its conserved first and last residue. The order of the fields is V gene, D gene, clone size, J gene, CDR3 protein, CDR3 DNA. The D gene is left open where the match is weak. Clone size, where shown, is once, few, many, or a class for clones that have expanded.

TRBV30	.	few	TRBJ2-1	CAWRLALRAQFF	TGTGCTTGGAGACTGGCCCTTAGGGCTCAGTTCTTC
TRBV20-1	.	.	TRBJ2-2	CSASEFRSGELFF	TGCAGTGCTAGCGAGTTCAGGTCCGGGGAGCTGTTTTTT
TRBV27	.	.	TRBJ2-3	CASSSDPTLDTQYF	TGTGCCAGCAGTTCCGACCCGACATTAGATACGCAGTATTTT
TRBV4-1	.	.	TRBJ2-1	CASGQGRAGPTYNEQFF	TGCGCCAGCGGCCAAGGTCGGGCGGGACCGACCTACAATGAGCAGTTCTTC
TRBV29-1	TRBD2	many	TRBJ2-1	CSTGGMPSGSRAYNEQFF	TGCAGCACCGGCGGCATGCCAAGCGGGAGTAGGGCCTACAATGAGCAGTTCTTC
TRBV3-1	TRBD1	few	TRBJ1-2	CASSLWGDRAYGYTF	TGTGCCAGCAGCCTGTGGGGGGACAGAGCCTATGGCTACACCTTC
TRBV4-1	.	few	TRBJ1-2	CASSQRDVRYGYTF	TGCGCCAGCAGCCAAAGGGACGTCCGGTATGGCTACACCTTC
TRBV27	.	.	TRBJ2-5	CASSGPTITQYF	TGTGCCAGCAGTGGTCCCACGATCACCCAGTACTTC
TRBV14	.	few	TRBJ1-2	CASSQGNRDYGYTF	TGTGCCAGCAGCCAAGGTAACAGGGACTATGGCTACACCTTC
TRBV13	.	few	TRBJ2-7	CAGRYTGEVRGYEQYF	TGTGCCGGCAGATATACAGGGGAGGTTCGTGGCTACGAGCAGTACTTC
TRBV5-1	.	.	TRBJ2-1	CASYTGDPGFNEQFF	TGCGCCAGCTATACTGGTGACCCGGGGTTCAATGAGCAGTTCTTC
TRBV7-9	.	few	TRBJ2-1	CASSIRDSYNEQFF	TGTGCCAGCAGCATCCGGGACTCCTACAATGAGCAGTTCTTC
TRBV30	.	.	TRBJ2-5	CAWSVLREREQYF	TGTGCCTGGAGTGTACTCCGGGAGAGGGAGCAGTACTTC
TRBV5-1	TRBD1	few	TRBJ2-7	CASSLGGRTGIYEQYF	TGCGCCAGCAGCCTCGGGGGAAGGACAGGGATCTACGAGCAGTACTTC
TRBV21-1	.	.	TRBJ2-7	CASSTSGLLVSYEQYF	TGTGCCAGCAGCACCTCGGGACTCCTGGTCTCCTACGAGCAGTACTTC
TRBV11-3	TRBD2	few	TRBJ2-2	CASSPGLAGTTGELFF	TGTGCCAGCAGCCCCGGACTAGCGGGAACTACCGGGGAGCTGTTTTTT
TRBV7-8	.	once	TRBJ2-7	CASSLVGDISYEQYF	TGTGCCAGCAGCTTAGTTGGGGATATCTCCTACGAGCAGTACTTC
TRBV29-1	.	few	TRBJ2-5	CSAEPLVGPQETQYF	TGCAGCGCCGAGCCCTTAGTCGGCCCGCAAGAGACCCAGTACTTC
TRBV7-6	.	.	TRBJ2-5	CASSLISGYFGTQYF	TGTGCCAGCAGCTTAATCTCAGGCTATTTTGGGACCCAGTACTTC
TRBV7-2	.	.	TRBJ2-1	CASSLTTWVGDEQFF	TGTGCCAGCAGCCTCACGACCTGGGTCGGGGATGAGCAGTTCTTC
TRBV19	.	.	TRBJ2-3	CASTPLGLQADTQYF	TGTGCCAGTACCCCTTTAGGGTTGCAGGCAGATACGCAGTATTTT
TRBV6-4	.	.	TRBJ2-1	CASSDLVGSEQFF	TGTGCCAGCAGTGACCTCGTGGGGTCGGAGCAGTTCTTC
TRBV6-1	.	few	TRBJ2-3	CASVRGLTDTQYF	TGTGCCAGCGTCCGAGGGCTCACAGATACGCAGTATTTT
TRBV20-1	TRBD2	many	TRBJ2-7	CSAIAGGSYEQYF	TGCAGTGCTATAGCGGGGGGGAGCTACGAGCAGTACTTC
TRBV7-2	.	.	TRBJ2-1	CASSVGGVGTQWGQFF	TGTGCCAGCAGCGTTGGGGGCGTCGGGACCCAATGGGGGCAGTTCTTC
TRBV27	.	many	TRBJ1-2	CASSPHNEEGYTF	TGTGCCAGCAGCCCTCACAACGAGGAGGGCTACACCTTC
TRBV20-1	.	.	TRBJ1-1	CSARIPGNTEAFF	TGCAGTGCTAGAATCCCAGGGAACACTGAAGCTTTCTTT
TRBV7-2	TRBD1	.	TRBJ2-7	CASSRGGTGIYEQYF	TGTGCCAGCAGCCGAGGAGGGACAGGGATCTACGAGCAGTACTTC
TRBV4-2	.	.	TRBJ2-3	CASSQEGIDGTDTQYF	TGTGCCAGCAGCCAAGAGGGGATAGACGGCACAGATACGCAGTATTTT
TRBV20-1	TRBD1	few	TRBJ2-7	CSAEPRDSATYEQYF	TGCAGTGCCGAGCCCCGGGACAGTGCCACCTACGAGCAGTACTTC
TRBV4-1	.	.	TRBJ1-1	CASSQVAVNTEAFF	TGCGCCAGCAGCCAAGTCGCAGTGAACACTGAAGCTTTCTTT
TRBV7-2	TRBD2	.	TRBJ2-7	CASSLADRGVHSYEQYF	TGTGCCAGCAGCTTAGCGGACCGGGGGGTACACTCCTACGAGCAGTACTTC
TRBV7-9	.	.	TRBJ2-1	CASSLPLAEQFF	TGTGCCAGCAGCCTCCCGCTAGCGGAGCAGTTCTTC
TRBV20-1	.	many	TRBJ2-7	CSAISSNPDGSYEQYF	TGCAGTGCTATTTCTAGTAACCCGGACGGATCCTACGAGCAGTACTTC
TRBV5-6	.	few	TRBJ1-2	CASSFHGRGADDGYTF	TGTGCCAGCAGCTTCCATGGCCGCGGGGCCGACGATGGCTACACCTTC
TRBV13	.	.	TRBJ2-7	CASSKGEGTDSSGQYF	TGTGCCAGCAGCAAAGGGGAGGGGACAGATAGCTCAGGGCAGTACTTC